Each of the 11 T cell receptor beta chains below was sequenced from the same sample in a study of T cell repertoires in cytomegalovirus infection. TCRdb redid the calling of the reads with MiXCR, one entry per CDR3 protein. The table shows more than 85,000 distinct CDR3 sequences, with more than 15% occurring only once. Sequencing was carried out using PBMCs. These receptors were collected from a human donor in good health (CMV status not recorded). Some clones in this sample may be carry-over from other donors' samples.

This clonotype was seen a few times. The J gene is TRBJ2-1, the V gene TRBV4-3, with D perhaps being TRBD1 or TRBD2 (5 bases each). The CDR3 extends over 14 amino acids. CDR1 is LGHNA and CDR2 is YSLEER in the germline V gene. Trimming left V 2 bases short and J 9 bases short, with 14 bases between. This chain's CDR3 is CASSQWGTAIEQFF. The CDR3 DNA sequence: TGCGCCAGCAGCCAATGGGGGACGGCAATTGAGCAGTTCTTC.

The genes are TRBV18 and TRBJ1-1; D is possibly TRBD1 (6 bases). V lost 6 bases, J lost 0 bases, and 11 bases lay in between. Per germline, CDR1 KGHSH and CDR2 LQKENI. This CDR3 has 14 amino acids. The CDR3 DNA follows: TGTGCCAGCTCTGACAGGTTGGTGAACACTGAAGCTTTCTTT. Its protein product is CASSDRLVNTEAFF.

The table lists this clonotype with many counts. The chain has TRBV6-6 and TRBJ2-7; D is possibly TRBD1 or TRBD2 (5 bases each). V dropped 3 bases and J dropped 6 bases, with 18 bases sitting between them. Germline CDR1 and CDR2: MNHNY and SVGAGI (reference sequence). The CDR3 length is 15 residues. The CDR3 DNA reads TGTGCCAGCAGTTATGTCGCGGTGGGGGATGGCGAGCAGTACTTC. It codes for CASSYVAVGDGEQYF.

CDR3 DNA: TGTGCCAGCAGCTTGGACAGGGGGTCGGCTGGCTACACCTTC. Amino acid sequence: CASSLDRGSAGYTF. The chain recombines TRBV11-2 with TRBJ1-2, with 10 bases fitting TRBD1. V dropped 3 bases and J dropped 7; count of bases not matched to a gene: 5. The CDR3 contains 14 residues. Germline V gene data show CDR1 as SGHAT and CDR2 as FQNNGV. The full variable domain, completed using reference TRBV11-2 and TRBJ1-2, is EAGVAQSPRYKIIEKRQSVAFWCNPISGHATLYWYQQILGQGPKLLIQFQNNGVVDDSQLPKDRFSAERLKGVDSTLKIQPAKLEDSAVYLCASSLDRGSAGYTFGSGTRLTVV.

This clonotype was recorded at least ten times. This chain uses TRBV7-2 with TRBJ1-2; tentatively, D is TRBD1 (5 bases). Deletions cut 0 bases from V and 2 bases from J, with 7 bases between. The CDR3 sequence is 14 residues long. Germline assignment: CDR1 SGHTA and CDR2 FQGNSA. CDR3 bases: TGTGCCAGCAGCTTAGCACAGGCGAACTATGGCTACACCTTC. Its protein is CASSLAQANYGYTF.

This clonotype turned up a few times. The V and J genes are TRBV20-1 and TRBJ1-1, with D hard to call. Trimming left V 5 bases short and J 0 bases short, with 10 bases between. CDR3 length: 13 amino acids. The germline CDR1 and CDR2 sequences are DFQATT and SNEGSKA (reference sequence). The CDR3 DNA sequence: TGCAGTGCTTCGGATGGTGTGAACACTGAAGCTTTCTTT. Its translation is CSASDGVNTEAFF.

Ten or more counts support this clonotype. The V and J genes are TRBV20-1 and TRBJ2-5; D is unresolved. The CDR3 length is 11 residues. Trimming pared 8 bases from V and 5 bases from J, leaving 12 bases between. The V gene's germline CDR1 is DFQATT and CDR2 SNEGSKA (reference sequence). This CDR3 is CSPGVGETQYF. The CDR3 nucleotides read TGCAGTCCTGGGGTGGGGGAGACCCAGTACTTC.

This clonotype was detected ten times or more. The genes are TRBV28 and TRBJ2-3, with D perhaps TRBD1 or TRBD2 (6 bases each). V shed 4 bases and J shed 6 bases, with 14 bases lying between them. Germline CDR1 MDHEN, CDR2 SYDVKM. The CDR3 runs to 14 residues. The DNA of the CDR3 is TGTGCCAGCAGTTCCGGGGGAAGGGGGGATACGCAGTATTTT. It codes for CASSSGGRGDTQYF.

This clonotype was counted a few times. The rearrangement joins TRBV29-1 to TRBJ2-1, with D unresolved. With 7 bases removed from V and 4 bases from J, the gap between germline ends came to 17 bases. This CDR3 has 14 residues. CDR1 SQVTM and CDR2 ANQGSEA come from the germline V gene. The CDR3 coding sequence is TGCAGCGCTAAGTCGATTAAAAGATACAATGAGCAGTTCTTC. Translated, it gives CSAKSIKRYNEQFF.

The J gene is TRBJ1-2, the V gene TRBV29-1; the match to TRBD1 covers 11 bases. Looked up from germline, CDR1 is SQVTM and CDR2 is ANQGSEA. The CDR3 spans 12 residues. Losses at the gene ends were 8 bases for V and 8 bases for J; bases not matched to a gene: 7. DNA of the CDR3: TGCAGCATTGGGACAGGGGGAGGCGGCTACACCTTC. The encoded protein is CSIGTGGGGYTF.

This clonotype was picked up many times. The genes are TRBV5-4 and TRBJ1-6; a possible D gene is TRBD1 (6 bases). Trimming stripped 4 bases from V and 10 bases from J, with 21 bases between. CDR1 is SGHNT, CDR2 YYREEE, per germline (reference sequence). CDR3 length equals 16 residues. The CDR3 region is CASSLDRGAQRSPLHF. The CDR3 DNA sequence: TGTGCCAGCAGCCTCGATAGGGGGGCGCAAAGATCACCCCTCCACTTT.